This passage covers 15 T cell receptor beta chains from one sample sequenced in a study of T cell changes during pregnancy in multiple sclerosis. Repertoires were generated with immunoSEQ multiplex PCR, while TCRdb's copy carries only in-frame clones and drops some. The repertoire holds about 74,000 clones, with roughly nine tenths as singletons. Source: peripheral blood, taken before pregnancy. Receptor source: a female donor with multiple sclerosis, enrolled in a pregnancy study.

V and J are TRBV27 and TRBJ1-2; 7 bases match TRBD1. Unmatched junction bases numbered 5, after V lost 4 bases and J lost 9 bases. There are 12 residues in the CDR3. The germline V gene has CDR1 MNHEY and CDR2 SMNVEV (reference sequence). CDR3 sequence reads: CASSSAGGRYTF. The DNA for the CDR3 is TGTGCCAGCAGTTCCGCAGGGGGACGCTACACCTTC.

With regard to this clone: This CDR3 is also generated by other DNA sequences in the sample. This rearrangement joins TRBV30 to TRBJ2-1; 7 bases are shared with TRBD2. J gave up 6 bases and V 2 bases, and 10 bases lay outside the gene matches. Germline CDR1 and CDR2: GTSNPN and SVGIG (reference sequence). This CDR3 is 15 amino acids long. The CDR3 coding sequence is TGTGCCTGGAGTCCCTTAGCGGGTACTTTCAATGAGCAGTTCTTC. It encodes CAWSPLAGTFNEQFF. The variable domain in full, completed from reference TRBV30 and TRBJ2-1, reads SQTIHQWPATLVQPVGSPLSLECTVEGTSNPNLYWYRQAAGRGLQLLFYSVGIGQISSEVPQNLSASRPQDRQFILSSKKLLLSDSGFYLCAWSPLAGTFNEQFFGPGTRLTVL.

This clone has a count of ten or more. The rearrangement uses TRBV10-1 and TRBJ1-1; D call uncertain. This CDR3 region has 15 residues. Looked up from germline, CDR1 is WNHNN and CDR2 is SYGVQD (reference sequence). V lost 0 bases and J 0 bases, leaving 8 bases between the germline ends. The chain's CDR3 is CASSESEELNTEAFF. The CDR3 nucleotides are TGCGCCAGCAGTGAGTCGGAGGAATTGAACACTGAAGCTTTCTTT.

The chain joins TRBV6-5 to TRBJ1-1; a weak D match, TRBD1 (6 bases). Germline values: CDR1 MNHEY, CDR2 SVGAGI. There are 15 residues in the CDR3. Trimming stripped 6 bases from V and 0 bases from J, with 14 bases between. The CDR3 loop is CASSQRDKLNTEAFF. The CDR3 DNA reads as TGTGCCAGCAGCCAGAGGGACAAACTGAACACTGAAGCTTTCTTT.

The chain joins TRBV10-3 to TRBJ2-2, with TRBD2 matching 13 bases. V trimming: 6 bases; J trimming: 1 base; junction bases outside the gene matches: 8. The germline CDR1 and CDR2 sequences are ENHRY and SYGVKD. The CDR3 is made up of 18 amino acids. The CDR3, as DNA: TGTGCCATCAGCCCTAGGACTAGCGGGAGCGTGAACACCGGGGAGCTGTTTTTT. It translates to CAISPRTSGSVNTGELFF.

This chain joins TRBV2 and TRBJ2-7; 7 positions match TRBD1. The trim removed 7 bases at V and 7 bases at J, leaving 10 bases unmatched. CDR3 length: 13 amino acids. Germline CDR1 is SNHLY and CDR2 is FYNNEI. CDR3 DNA sequence: TGTGCCAGCACCTGGGAGACAGGGTGGGAGCAGTACTTC. It specifies CASTWETGWEQYF.

The chain uses TRBV25-1 and TRBJ1-1; TRBD1 matches 7 bases. The length of the CDR3 is 14 residues. Germline CDR1 and CDR2: MGHDK and SYGVNS. The V and J ends lost 4 bases and 5 bases, in that order; junction bases with no gene match: 7. The CDR3 DNA follows: TGTGCCAGCAGTGCACGACAGGGTGGGACTGAAGCTTTCTTT. The encoded protein is CASSARQGGTEAFF.

V and J are TRBV15 and TRBJ2-5; D might be TRBD2 (6 bases). Deletions cut 3 bases from V and 4 bases from J, with 15 bases between. Germline CDR1 is LNHNV and CDR2 is YYDKDF (reference sequence). This CDR3 has 15 residues. In DNA form, the CDR3 reads TGTGCCACCAGCAGTGCCCGCGGGGAGGCAGAGACCCAGTACTTC. Amino acids: CATSSARGEAETQYF.

J is TRBJ2-5 and V is TRBV19, with 9 bases aligning to TRBD2. V shed 4 bases and J 7 bases; nucleotides not matched to a gene: 7. CDR3 length: 14 amino acids. Per the germline V gene, CDR1 is LNHDA and CDR2 is SQIVND (reference sequence). The CDR3 loop is CASSSSGGPGTQYF. The CDR3 bases are TGTGCCAGTAGTAGTAGCGGGGGACCGGGGACCCAGTACTTC.

This chain links TRBV28 with TRBJ2-6; TRBD2 is a possible D gene (5 bases). Germline-derived CDR1 and CDR2 are MDHEN and SYDVKM. This CDR3 has 18 amino acids. V was trimmed by 2 bases and J by 1 base, leaving 15 bases between them. The CDR3 is CASSLRRIQLSGANVLTF. CDR3 DNA: TGTGCCAGCAGTTTACGGAGGATTCAGTTGTCTGGGGCCAACGTCCTGACTTTC.

This rearrangement joins TRBV11-3 to TRBJ2-1; TRBD2 matches 8 bases. This CDR3 is 13 amino acids long. CDR1 is SGHNT and CDR2 is YENEEA in the germline V gene. After removal of 7 bases from V and 10 bases from J, the junction contained 9 bases not matched to a gene. CDR3 sequence reads: CASTSSGNSEQFF. For the CDR3, the DNA is TGTGCCAGCACCAGTAGCGGGAACTCCGAGCAGTTCTTC.

In its sample, this clone was seen once. The rearrangement joins TRBV6-5 to TRBJ2-5; no clear D. The CDR3 contains 14 residues. Germline CDR1 and CDR2: MNHEY and SVGAGI. Trimming cost V 6 bases and J 5 bases, with 16 bases left between them. For the CDR3, the DNA is TGTGCCAGCAGAAACGACCGAGACGGGGAGACCCAGTACTTC. Its translation: CASRNDRDGETQYF.

There are a few counts of this clone. This chain uses TRBV6-1 with TRBJ2-5; weak D call: TRBD1 (5 bases). The V and J ends lost 3 bases and 2 bases respectively, with 7 bases between them. This CDR3 comprises 13 residues. Per germline, CDR1 MNHNS and CDR2 SASEGT. The CDR3 coding sequence is TGTGCCAGCAGTGATCGACAGCAAGAGACCCAGTACTTC. It translates to CASSDRQQETQYF.

CDR3 nucleotide sequence: TGTGCCATCAGGGAGACAGGGGGGGACTCCTACGAGCAGTACTTC. It encodes CAIRETGGDSYEQYF. This rearrangement joins TRBV10-3 to TRBJ2-7; 9 bases are shared with TRBD1. Trimming removed 6 bases from V and 0 bases from J; junction bases left unmatched: 6. CDR1 is ENHRY, CDR2 SYGVKD, per germline. CDR3 length equals 15 residues.

The chain combines TRBV21-1 with TRBJ1-5; the D segment call TRBD1 is taken from the table without a DNA check. TRBV21-1 is a pseudogene. This CDR3 contains 14 residues. The CDR3 bases are TGTGCCAGCAGCAAAATTACAGGGAGTCAGCCCCAGCATTTT. Encoded protein: CASSKITGSQPQHF.